The 4 T cell receptor beta chains below come from one sample, sequenced in a study of shared clonotypes between healthy human individuals. Assay: immunoSEQ multiplex PCR; the TCRdb copy retains only in-frame clones and omits some. Of about 2.2 million clones listed, over 85% are singletons. In the naive CD8 group, cells lacked CD45RO and were positively selected for CCR7, so terminally differentiated effector memory CD45RA+ cells were left out. Material: naive CD8+ T cells from PBMCs. These receptors were taken from a man younger than 35 in good health. Some clones in this sample may be carry-over from other donors' samples.

The V call is TRBV9, the J call TRBJ2-7; 9 positions agree with TRBD1. Unmatched junction bases numbered 4, after V lost 1 base and J lost 5 bases. This CDR3 contains 14 residues. Germline V gene lookup returns CDR1 SGDLS and CDR2 YYNGEE. CDR3 protein: CASSVIGTGHEQYF. DNA for the CDR3: TGTGCCAGCAGCGTAATAGGGACAGGGCACGAGCAGTACTTC. Combining the CDR3 with reference TRBV9 and TRBJ2-7 gives the whole variable domain DSGVTQTPKHLITATGQRVTLRCSPRSGDLSVYWYQQSLDQGLQFLIQYYNGEERAKGNILERFSAQQFPDLHSELNLSSLELGDSALYFCASSVIGTGHEQYFGPGTRLTVT.

In the case of this clone: Other DNA sequences within the sample encode an identical CDR3. The V call is TRBV9, the J call TRBJ1-3; D is ambiguous. In germline, CDR1 is SGDLS, CDR2 YYNGEE. The CDR3 is made up of 12 amino acids. Between the trimmed V and J ends, which lost 4 bases and 4 bases, there was a span of 6 bases. In DNA form, the CDR3 reads TGTGCCAGCAGCCCTCCCGGAAACACCATATATTTT. This codes for CASSPPGNTIYF.

This rearrangement joins TRBV7-8 to TRBJ2-7; D is uncertain. Looked up from germline, CDR1 is SGHVS and CDR2 is FQNEAQ. This CDR3 has 15 amino acids. The germline V and J ends were trimmed by 5 bases and 0 bases, with 14 bases remaining between them. The CDR3 DNA sequence: TGTGCCAGCAGCGTAAGGACCTCTAGCTCCTACGAGCAGTACTTC. Translating gives CASSVRTSSSYEQYF.

The rearrangement joins TRBV5-1 to TRBJ2-6; D is uncertain. Trimming removed 0 bases at V and 4 bases at J, with 8 bases between. The CDR3 spans 15 residues. Germline CDR1 reads SGHRS; CDR2 reads YFSETQ. The CDR3 DNA reads as TGCGCCAGCAGCTTGGCGGGTTTCGGGGCCAACGTCCTGACTTTC. It specifies CASSLAGFGANVLTF.